This T cell receptor (beta chain) stems from a study of blood T cell repertoires in COVID-19. Here immunoSEQ multiplex PCR was the method, and the copy in TCRdb shows in-frame clones only, minus some. The table includes approximately 200,000 clones, 86% detected once. V dropped 0 bases and J dropped 3 bases, with 9 bases sitting between them. The CDR3 runs 14 residues. Germline CDR1 reads SGHKS; CDR2 reads YYEKEE (reference sequence). What was sequenced was peripheral blood. V and J are TRBV5-5 and TRBJ1-2; D remains ambiguous. The origin of this receptor is a man aged 45-60 years with acute or convalescent COVID-19. The CDR3 bases are TGTGCCAGCAGCTTGGGCGTCACAGACTATGGCTACACCTTC. Translating gives CASSLGVTDYGYTF.